The present entry profiles one TCR beta chain with its context. Profiled with immunoSEQ multiplex PCR; TCRdb holds only in-frame clones, not every one. This sample has over 250,000 clones; approximately 90% occur once, and the top ten carry 1% to 1.3%. The data belong to a study of blood T cell repertoires in COVID-19. The V gene end was trimmed by 4 bases and the J gene end by 2 bases; junction bases not matched to a gene: 1. Per germline, CDR1 MNHEY and CDR2 SVGAGI. The CDR3 runs 14 residues. The clonotype comes from a woman aged 30 to 39 who had recovered from COVID-19. Sequencing used PBMCs or T cells enriched from blood (not recorded which). The V gene is TRBV6-5, the J gene TRBJ1-2, with 10 bases lining up with TRBD1. The CDR3 region is CASSSGQGNYGYTF. CDR3 DNA sequence: TGTGCCAGCAGTTCGGGACAGGGGAACTATGGCTACACCTTC.